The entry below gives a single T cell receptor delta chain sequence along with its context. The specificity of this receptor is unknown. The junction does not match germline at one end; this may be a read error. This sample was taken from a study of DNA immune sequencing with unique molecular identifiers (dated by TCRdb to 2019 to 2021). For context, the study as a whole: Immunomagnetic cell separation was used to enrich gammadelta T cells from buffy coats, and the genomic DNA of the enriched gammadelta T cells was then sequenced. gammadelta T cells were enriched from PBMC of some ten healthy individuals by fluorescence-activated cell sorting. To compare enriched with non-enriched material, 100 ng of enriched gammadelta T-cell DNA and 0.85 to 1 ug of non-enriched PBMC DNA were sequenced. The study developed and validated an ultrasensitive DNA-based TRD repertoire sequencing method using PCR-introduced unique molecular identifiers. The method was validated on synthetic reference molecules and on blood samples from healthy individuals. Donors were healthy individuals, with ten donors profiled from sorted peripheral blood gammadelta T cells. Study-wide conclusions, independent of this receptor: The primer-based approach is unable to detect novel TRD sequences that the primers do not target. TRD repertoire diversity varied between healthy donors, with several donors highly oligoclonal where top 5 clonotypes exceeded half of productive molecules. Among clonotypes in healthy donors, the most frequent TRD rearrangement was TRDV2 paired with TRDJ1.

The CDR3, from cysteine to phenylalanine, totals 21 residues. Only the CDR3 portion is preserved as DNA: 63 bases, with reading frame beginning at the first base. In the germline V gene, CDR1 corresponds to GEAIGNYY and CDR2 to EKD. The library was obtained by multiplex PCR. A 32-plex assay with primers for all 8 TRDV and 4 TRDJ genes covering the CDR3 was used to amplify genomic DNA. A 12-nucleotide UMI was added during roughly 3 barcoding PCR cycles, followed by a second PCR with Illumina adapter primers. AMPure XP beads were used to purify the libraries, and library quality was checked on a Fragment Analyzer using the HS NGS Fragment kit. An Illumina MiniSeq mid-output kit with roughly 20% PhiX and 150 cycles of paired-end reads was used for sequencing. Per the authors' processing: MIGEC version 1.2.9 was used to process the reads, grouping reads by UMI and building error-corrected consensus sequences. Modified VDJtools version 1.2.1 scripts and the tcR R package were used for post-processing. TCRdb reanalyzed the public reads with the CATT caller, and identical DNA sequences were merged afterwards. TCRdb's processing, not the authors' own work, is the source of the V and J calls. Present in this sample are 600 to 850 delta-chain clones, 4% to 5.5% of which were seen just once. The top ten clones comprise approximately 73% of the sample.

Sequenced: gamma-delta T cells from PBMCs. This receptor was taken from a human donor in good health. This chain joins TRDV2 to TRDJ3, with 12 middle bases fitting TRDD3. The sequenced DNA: TGTGCCTGTGACACCGCTAGTACTGGGGGATACAGCTCCTGGGACACCCGACATATGTTTTTC. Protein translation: CACDTASTGGYSSWDTRHMFF.